The present T cell receptor beta chain was sequenced within a study of blood T cell repertoires in COVID-19. Profiling relied on immunoSEQ multiplex PCR, and the TCRdb table lists in-frame clones only, not all of them. The data hold approximately 360,000 clones, with about 89% observed a single time. The TCR sequence derives from a man aged 35 to 55 in a cohort exposed to, infected with or recovered from COVID-19 (not recorded which). Sequencing was performed on PBMCs or T cells enriched from blood (not recorded which).

The CDR3 DNA reads TGTGCCTGGAGTGTGGTCAGGGTAGCTTTCTTT. Residues: CAWSVVRVAFF. The chain carries TRBV30 and TRBJ1-1, with a possible D match to TRBD1 (5 bases). The CDR3 is made up of 11 amino acids. The V end was cut by 0 bases, the J end by 10 bases, with 9 bases between. The V gene's germline CDR1 is GTSNPN and CDR2 SVGIG (reference sequence). Looking up the rest from reference TRBV30 and TRBJ1-1 gives the full variable domain: SQTIHQWPATLVQPVGSPLSLECTVEGTSNPNLYWYRQAAGRGLQLLFYSVGIGQISSEVPQNLSASRPQDRQFILSSKKLLLSDSGFYLCAWSVVRVAFFGQGTRLTVV.